This entry lists 10 T cell receptor beta chains sequenced from one sample in a study of T cells in Graves' hyperthyroidism and ophthalmopathy. Amplified regions were TCR beta CDR3 sequences from RNA transcripts. HTBI primers were the set used in a first-round RT-PCR of the TCR CDR3. Each CDR3 protein is one row after TCRdb ran MiXCR on the multiplex PCR reads. The sample lists around 200,000 distinct CDR3 sequences, 15% to 20% occurring once. Sequenced material: blood. These receptors all come from a man aged 35 to 55 with Graves' hyperthyroidism.

The genes are TRBV5-6 and TRBJ2-7, with no clear D. Between the trimmed V and J ends, which lost 3 bases and 4 bases, there was a span of 17 bases. This CDR3 has 15 amino acids. Germline CDR1 reads SGHDT; CDR2 reads YYEEEE. This CDR3 reads CASSSTGRGEYEQYF. For the CDR3, the DNA is TGTGCCAGCAGCTCGACGGGCCGCGGAGAATACGAGCAGTACTTC.

This clonotype came up many times. The chain joins TRBV10-1 to TRBJ2-7, with 9 positions matching TRBD1. With 2 bases clipped from V and 5 bases from J, the junction kept 10 bases outside the gene matches. The CDR3 runs to 16 residues. From germline, CDR1 is WNHNN and CDR2 SYGVQD (reference sequence). CDR3 sequence reads: CASSEVGTGYGHEQYF. The CDR3 DNA follows: TGCGCCAGCAGTGAGGTTGGGACAGGGTACGGCCACGAGCAGTACTTC.

Ten or more counts support this clonotype. V is TRBV5-1 and J is TRBJ2-7; 9 nucleotides match TRBD1. Germline V gives CDR1 SGHRS, CDR2 YFSETQ. The CDR3 runs 14 residues. V trimming: 4 bases; J trimming: 3 bases; junction bases outside the gene matches: 5. Here the CDR3 reads CASSIGTGLYEQYF. The CDR3 DNA sequence: TGCGCCAGCAGCATAGGGACAGGGCTCTACGAGCAGTACTTC.

This sequence joins TRBV5-1 and TRBJ2-7, with TRBD1 identical over 10 bases. CDR1 and CDR2 from the germline V gene are SGHRS and YFSETQ. This CDR3 contains 14 residues. V gave up 4 bases and J gave up 3 bases; unmatched junction bases: 4. The DNA of the CDR3 is TGCGCCAGCAGCATAGGGACAGGGGACTACGAGCAGTACTTC. It yields the protein CASSIGTGDYEQYF.

A few counts support this clonotype. A read error is possible here, since a much larger clone lies one base away. CDR3 amino acids: CASSLWVGGTDTQYF. For the CDR3, the DNA is TGTGCCAGCAGTTTATGGGTAGGGGGAACAGATACGCAGTATTTT. V gene TRBV28 combines with J gene TRBJ2-3; D is perhaps TRBD1 (6 bases). Per the germline V gene, CDR1 is MDHEN and CDR2 is SYDVKM. The CDR3 runs 15 residues. V was cut by 0 bases and J by 3 bases, with 10 bases left in between.

This clonotype was found many times. J is TRBJ1-1 and V is TRBV28, with D hard to call. This CDR3 has 13 amino acids. The V gene's germline CDR1 is MDHEN and CDR2 SYDVKM. Trimming took 3 bases from V and 7 from J, leaving 12 bases between them. The CDR3 here is CASSFLGYVEAFF. CDR3 sequence (DNA): TGTGCCAGCAGTTTCCTCGGGTATGTTGAAGCTTTCTTT.

This clonotype was recorded at least ten times. This chain uses TRBV2 with TRBJ2-7; weak D call: TRBD1 (6 bases). V was cut by 4 bases and J by 0 bases, with 10 bases left in between. CDR1 is SNHLY, CDR2 FYNNEI, per germline. CDR3 length: 14 residues. CDR3 sequence reads: CASSVRDTSYEQYF. CDR3 nucleotide sequence: TGTGCCAGCAGTGTGAGGGACACCTCCTACGAGCAGTACTTC.

This clonotype has at least ten counts. The J gene is TRBJ1-5, the V gene TRBV20-1; the D is unclear. CDR3 size: 16 residues. The V and J ends lost 1 base and 0 bases respectively, with 13 bases between them. From germline, CDR1 is DFQATT and CDR2 SNEGSKA (reference sequence). DNA of the CDR3: TGCAGTGCTAGAGGGTCGCGGCTGTATAGCAATCAGCCCCAGCATTTT. Translation: CSARGSRLYSNQPQHF.

This chain uses TRBV5-1 with TRBJ1-6; D perhaps matches TRBD1 (5 bases). V dropped 0 bases and J dropped 5 bases, with 6 bases sitting between them. The CDR3 contains 14 residues. Germline CDR1 SGHRS, CDR2 YFSETQ. CDR3 amino acids: CASSLAGNNSPLHF. The CDR3 DNA reads TGCGCCAGCAGCTTGGCAGGGAATAATTCACCCCTCCACTTT.

This chain uses TRBV11-2 with TRBJ1-6; no clear D gene. The V gene lost 3 bases and the J gene lost 7 bases, with 7 bases spanning the gap. Looked up from germline, CDR1 is SGHAT and CDR2 is FQNNGV. This CDR3 is 13 amino acids long. CDR3 nucleotide sequence: TGTGCCAGCAGCTTTTACAAGAATTCACCCCTCCACTTT. Its translation is CASSFYKNSPLHF.